The rows below give T cell receptor beta chains drawn from one sample of a study of blood T cell repertoires in COVID-19. Sequencing used immunoSEQ multiplex PCR; TCRdb keeps in-frame clones, though not all of them. The sample lists around 100,000 clones; just over 90% were seen once. The sample was peripheral blood. These receptors were taken from a man in his fifties with acute or convalescent COVID-19. The CDR3 runs from the conserved cysteine through the conserved F or W. The order of the fields is CDR3 length, V gene, J gene, D gene, CDR3 DNA, CDR3 protein. The D gene is left open where the match is weak.

16,TRBV7-2,TRBJ2-1,TRBD1,TGTGCCAGCAGCATCCGGGACAGAGATTGGGCGCATGAGCAGTTCTTC,CASSIRDRDWAHEQFF
15,TRBV18,TRBJ1-2,TRBD1,TGTGCCAGCTCACCTATACAGGGGGAGAGTTATGGCTACACCTTC,CASSPIQGESYGYTF
14,TRBV11-2,TRBJ2-3,TRBD1,TGTGCCAGCAGCTTAATACAGGGGCGAGATACGCAGTATTTT,CASSLIQGRDTQYF
13,TRBV13,TRBJ2-1,.,TGTGCCAGCAGCAGCCCAACTAGTGATGAGCAGTTCTTC,CASSSPTSDEQFF
12,TRBV2,TRBJ1-1,.,TGTGCCAGCAGTTATGGTAGCACTGAAGCTTTCTTT,CASSYGSTEAFF
16,TRBV11-2,TRBJ1-1,.,TGTGCCAGCAGCTTAGAGTCGGGAAGACCGCACACTGAAGCTTTCTTT,CASSLESGRPHTEAFF
11,TRBV6-5,TRBJ1-2,.,TGTGCCAGCAGGCGCGGGAATGGCTACACCTTC,CASRRGNGYTF
13,TRBV6-5,TRBJ2-5,TRBD1,TGTGCCAGCAGTTACGACAGGGGGTCGACCCAGTACTTC,CASSYDRGSTQYF
13,TRBV9,TRBJ2-4,.,TGTGCCAGCAGCGTAGAGGGAGGAAGAGAACAGTACTTC,CASSVEGGREQYF
16,TRBV5-4,TRBJ2-7,TRBD1,TGTGCCAGCAGCGATGTCGCGACAGGGGACTTCTACGAGCAGTACTTC,CASSDVATGDFYEQYF
14,TRBV30,TRBJ1-1,.,TGTGCCGCGATCTCAGGGGCGGGGAACACTGAAGCTTTCTTT,CAAISGAGNTEAFF
15,TRBV6-2/TRBV6-3,TRBJ2-7,.,TGTGCCAGCAGCGACTTGGGAGCGAGCTCCTACGAGCAGTACTTC,CASSDLGASSYEQYF
15,TRBV2,TRBJ1-5,TRBD1,TGTGCCAGCAGTGTCGAGGGGGCTAAGCGGCAGCCCCAGCATTTT,CASSVEGAKRQPQHF
14,TRBV6-2/TRBV6-3,TRBJ1-2,.,TGTGCCAGCAGTTTTCCCGGAGCCCCCTATGGCTACACCTTC,CASSFPGAPYGYTF
17,TRBV3-1/TRBV3-2,TRBJ2-2,TRBD2,TGTGCCAGCAGCCAAGAAGGACTAGCGGGGAACACCGGGGAGCTGTTTTTT,CASSQEGLAGNTGELFF
13,TRBV7-2,TRBJ1-2,.,TGTGCCAGCAGCTTAACCGGGGGTAACGGCTACACCTTC,CASSLTGGNGYTF
15,TRBV11-2,TRBJ1-4,TRBD1,TGTGCCAGCAGCTTGACAGGGGGTACTAATGAAAAACTGTTTTTT,CASSLTGGTNEKLFF
12,TRBV5-6,TRBJ1-5,.,TGTGCCAGCAGCTCCACAGGGAGCCCCCAGCATTTT,CASSSTGSPQHF
14,TRBV19,TRBJ1-1,.,TGTGCCAGTTCTCGACAGGCTTTGGGGACTGAAGCTTTCTTT,CASSRQALGTEAFF
14,TRBV7-9,TRBJ1-1,.,TGTGCCAGCAGCCCCAGCGACGGGAACACTGAAGCTTTCTTT,CASSPSDGNTEAFF
17,TRBV27,TRBJ2-5,TRBD2,TGTGCCAGCAGCTACAGAAGGGGCGGGAGAATCCAAGAGACCCAGTACTTC,CASSYRRGGRIQETQYF
14,TRBV5-1,TRBJ2-1,.,TGCGCCAGCAGCTTGGCCCTTGGGCGGGTCGAGCAGTTCTTC,CASSLALGRVEQFF
13,TRBV14,TRBJ1-2,.,TGTGCCAGCAGCCAAGACAGGGGCTATGGCTACACCTTC,CASSQDRGYGYTF
15,TRBV6-2/TRBV6-3,TRBJ2-7,.,TGTGCCAGCAGTCCCGGACAGCTAGCATCCTACGAGCAGTACTTC,CASSPGQLASYEQYF
15,TRBV5-1,TRBJ1-6,TRBD1,TGCGCCAGCAGCTCGACAGGGTTGGGAAATTCACCCCTCCACTTT,CASSSTGLGNSPLHF
13,TRBV10-3,TRBJ2-5,.,TGTGCCATCAGTGCGTGGACTGAGGAGACCCAGTACTTC,CAISAWTEETQYF
14,TRBV21-1,TRBJ2-7,.,TGTGCCAGCAGCAGCCGGGACAGGTACCACGAGCAGTACTTC,CASSSRDRYHEQYF